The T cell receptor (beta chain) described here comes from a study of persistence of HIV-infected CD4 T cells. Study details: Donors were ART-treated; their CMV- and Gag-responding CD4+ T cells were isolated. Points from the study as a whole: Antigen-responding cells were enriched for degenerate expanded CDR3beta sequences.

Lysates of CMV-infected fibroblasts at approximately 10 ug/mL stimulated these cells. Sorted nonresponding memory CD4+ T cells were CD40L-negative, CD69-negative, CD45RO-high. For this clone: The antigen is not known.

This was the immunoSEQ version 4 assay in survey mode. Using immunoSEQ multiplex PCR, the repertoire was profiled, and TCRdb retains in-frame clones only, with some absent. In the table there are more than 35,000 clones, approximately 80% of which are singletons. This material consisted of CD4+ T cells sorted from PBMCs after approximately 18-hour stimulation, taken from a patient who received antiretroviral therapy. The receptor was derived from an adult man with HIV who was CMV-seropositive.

The CDR3 sequence is CSVDVGGSTDTQYF. In nucleotides, the CDR3 is TGCAGCGTTGATGTGGGGGGCAGCACAGATACGCAGTATTTT. The gene calls are TRBV29-1 and TRBJ2-3; perhaps D is TRBD1 or TRBD2 (6 bases each). The CDR3 sequence is 14 residues long. V was clipped by 3 bases and J by 0 bases, with 10 bases between them. From germline, CDR1 is SQVTM and CDR2 ANQGSEA.